The present TCR beta chain was sequenced within a study of early T cells in non-severe SARS-CoV-2 infection. Notes on the study in general: VDJdb-based annotation leaned toward anti-spike CD8 responses and missed private and CD4 specificities.

In the library, individual cDNA molecules carried attached unique molecular identifiers. One entry per CDR3 protein results from TCRdb running MiXCR on the 5' RACE reads. This table has nearly 60,000 distinct CDR3 sequences, 10% to 15% appearing once. As for this clonotype: Its target is not known.

V dropped 0 bases and J dropped 3 bases, with 8 bases sitting between them. CDR1 and CDR2 (germline): LGHNA, YSLEER. The CDR3 extends over 14 amino acids. The J gene is TRBJ1-2, the V gene TRBV4-3; D gene ambiguous. Sequenced: whole blood. This sequence was found in an adult who was a healthcare worker with PCR-confirmed SARS-CoV-2 infection or an uninfected control (not recorded which). The CDR3 sequence is CASSQDGEDYGYTF. The DNA for the CDR3 is TGCGCCAGCAGCCAAGATGGGGAGGACTATGGCTACACCTTC.